A single T cell receptor (beta chain) is shown here with its context. This clone has a single count. It lacks a known antigen. The input lacks base qualities; no much larger clone sits a single base away. This record belongs to a study of OX40 agonist ivuxolimab in advanced cancers. About the investigation overall: The costimulatory receptor OX40 (CD134) was targeted by ivuxolimab, a fully human IgG2 agonistic monoclonal antibody. Intravenous ivuxolimab was administered to patients every 2 weeks at six dose levels: 0.01, 0.1, 0.3, 1.5, 3 and 10 mg/kg. Of the approximately 50 dose-escalation patients, hepatocellular carcinoma was present in approximately 20, melanoma in approximately 15, renal cell carcinoma in 9 and head and neck cancer in 9. In the dose-escalation cohort, roughly four fifths of patients were male, and the mean age was around 60 years, with a range of about 23 to 90. Prior anti-PD-1, anti-PD-L1 or anti-CTLA-4 therapy was permitted, and approximately 40% of dose-escalation patients had received checkpoint inhibitors. Three dose-escalation patients achieved partial responses, one with hepatocellular carcinoma and two with cutaneous melanoma. The point of sequencing TCRbeta in the periphery was to test whether ivuxolimab changed TCR sequence diversity and drove clonal T-cell expansion. The paper describes the monotherapy dose-escalation part (N of about 47 patients) of the phase I trial of ivuxolimab. Overall results and qualifications from the work: Low levels of normalized T-cell clonal expansion were also shown by some nonresponding patients. The antigen specificity of the clonally expanded peripheral T cells was not determined. At doses from 0.1 to 3.0 mg/kg, clonal expansion was seen in both CD4+ and CD8+ blood T cells between baseline and week 6. On average, CD8+ T cells showed more expanded clones than CD4+ T cells after ivuxolimab. In partial responders in the 0.1-3.0 mg/kg groups, normalized peripheral clonal expansion was found to be among the lowest, especially among CD8+ T cells.

Patients with a history of autoimmune disease or receiving systemic immunosuppression were excluded from the trial. Peripheral blood for TCR sequencing was collected from all dose cohorts at baseline, on cycle 4 day 1, and on cycle 7 day 1. Samples were obtained from an open-label, multicenter, first-in-human phase I dose-escalation trial of ivuxolimab. The trial enrolled adults with locally advanced or metastatic head and neck squamous cell, hepatocellular, melanoma or renal cell carcinoma. CD4+ and CD8+ T cells were sorted separately from peripheral blood before TCR sequencing. Genomic DNA was isolated from the sorted cells so that the TCRbeta CDR3 region could be sequenced. The immunoSEQ Assay was used to sequence the TCRbeta CDR3 regions. TCRdb's version of the immuneACCESS table is confined to in-frame rearrangements and falls short of the full clone set. An unresolved V gene accounts for under half of the shortfall where checked; the remainder is of unknown origin. Here the sample has tens of thousands of clones; 85% to 90% occur a single time. The ten most abundant clones make up roughly 0.94% of the sample.

This TCR derives from an adult with an advanced solid tumor such as melanoma, head and neck, liver or kidney cancer. The material was CD4+ or CD8+ T cells sorted from blood, obtained in a trial of the OX40 agonist ivuxolimab.

The nucleotide sequence is given as TGTGCCAGCAGTTTGGACAGGGGATCGGAGACCCAGTACTTC. This codes for CASSLDRGSETQYF. The sequence joins TRBV6-1 to TRBJ2-5, with 9 middle bases fitting TRBD1. The CDR1 and CDR2 encoded by the germline V gene are MNHNS and SASEGT. V lost 5 bases and J lost 5 bases, and the count of bases not matched to a germline gene is 6. CDR3 length: 14 amino acids, cysteine to phenylalanine. The sequence is cut down to CDR3 DNA, 42 bases in frame from base 1.